This T cell receptor (beta chain) was recovered during a study of cytomegalovirus exposure and HLA in healthy donors. In the case of this clone: Its specificity is not known.

Notes on the study in general: Accurate prediction of most subjects' HLA-A and HLA-B alleles from TCR beta sequences was reported. In an earlier analysis, most TCR beta V segments were productive about 87% or about 30% of the time.

PCR amplification relied on 60 Vbeta primers (plus 13 Jbeta primers). As originally analysed: Later, roughly 77 million unique TCR beta chains were counted in an analysis, and approximately 10 million of them were shared. Profiled with immunoSEQ multiplex PCR; TCRdb holds only in-frame clones, not every one. Clonal size and the V and J genes are those of that table, whereas D and trimming came from the DNA. The table has over 150,000 clones, about 84% seen once. The V segment lost 1 base and the J segment 6 bases; nucleotides outside the gene matches: 9. CDR1 is SGHNT and CDR2 is YYREEE in the germline V gene (reference sequence). The CDR3 is made up of 15 amino acids.

This chain uses TRBV5-4 with TRBJ1-2; 7 nucleotides align to TRBD1. The specimen was PBMCs. The clonotype was recovered from a man aged 18 to 35 in good health and CMV-seronegative. The CDR3 DNA reads TGTGCCAGCAGCTTGCCTGGACAGGTCGGTAATGGCTACACCTTC. Protein product: CASSLPGQVGNGYTF.